The present T cell receptor beta chain was sequenced within a study of blood T cell repertoires in COVID-19. About the research overall: Material from acute and convalescent COVID-19 was sourced from the United States, Italy and Spain. T cells, B-cell-depleted T cells, or PBMCs provided the cDNA or gDNA that served as material.

As handled by the study authors: From reference gene primer amplification, estimates of nucleated cell counts were derived. The protocol was immunoSEQ multiplex PCR, while the TCRdb copy is restricted to in-frame clones and leaves out a portion. Clonal size and the V and J genes are those of that table, whereas D and trimming came from the DNA. The table shows around 70,000 clones, with roughly three quarters occurring only once. The germline V and J ends were trimmed by 0 bases and 9 bases, with 15 bases remaining between them. CDR1 is MNHEY and CDR2 is SVGAGI in the germline V gene. The CDR3 has 15 residues.

The source is a man aged 70-80 years with acute or convalescent COVID-19. Sequences were obtained from peripheral blood. The chain carries TRBV6-5 and TRBJ2-1, with D possibly TRBD2 on 6 matching bases. The DNA for the CDR3 is TGTGCCAGCAGTTACTCGGGGCGGGGTTTAGCTGAGCAGTTCTTC. Translated: CASSYSGRGLAEQFF.